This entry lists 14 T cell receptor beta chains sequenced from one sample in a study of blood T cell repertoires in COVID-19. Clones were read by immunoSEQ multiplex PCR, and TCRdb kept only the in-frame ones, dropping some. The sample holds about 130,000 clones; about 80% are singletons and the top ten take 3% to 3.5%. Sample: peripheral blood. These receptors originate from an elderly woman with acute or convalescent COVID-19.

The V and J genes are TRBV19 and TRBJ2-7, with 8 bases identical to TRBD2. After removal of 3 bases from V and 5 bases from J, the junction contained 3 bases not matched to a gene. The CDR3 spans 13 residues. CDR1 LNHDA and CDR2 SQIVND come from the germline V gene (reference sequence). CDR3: CASSIAGGNEQYF. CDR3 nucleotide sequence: TGTGCCAGTAGTATTGCGGGGGGAAACGAGCAGTACTTC.

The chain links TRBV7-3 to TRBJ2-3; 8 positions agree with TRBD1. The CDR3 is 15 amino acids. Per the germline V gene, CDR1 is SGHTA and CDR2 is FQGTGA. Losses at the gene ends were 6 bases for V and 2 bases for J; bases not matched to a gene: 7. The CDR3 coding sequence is TGTGCCAGCAGTCCAGGGGGCTTAGTCACAGATACGCAGTATTTT. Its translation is CASSPGGLVTDTQYF.

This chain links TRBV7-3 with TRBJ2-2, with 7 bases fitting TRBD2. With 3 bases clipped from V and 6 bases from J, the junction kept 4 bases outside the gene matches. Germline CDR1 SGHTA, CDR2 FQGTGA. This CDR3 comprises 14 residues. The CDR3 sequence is CASSFGRGSGELFF. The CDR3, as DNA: TGTGCCAGCAGCTTTGGGCGGGGGTCCGGGGAGCTGTTTTTT.

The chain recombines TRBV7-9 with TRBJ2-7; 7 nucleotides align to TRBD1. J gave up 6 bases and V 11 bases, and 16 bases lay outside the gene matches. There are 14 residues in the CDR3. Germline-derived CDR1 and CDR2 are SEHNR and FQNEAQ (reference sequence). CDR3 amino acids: CAGQKTGSRGEQYF. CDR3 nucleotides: TGTGCCGGACAAAAGACAGGGAGTCGGGGCGAGCAGTACTTC.

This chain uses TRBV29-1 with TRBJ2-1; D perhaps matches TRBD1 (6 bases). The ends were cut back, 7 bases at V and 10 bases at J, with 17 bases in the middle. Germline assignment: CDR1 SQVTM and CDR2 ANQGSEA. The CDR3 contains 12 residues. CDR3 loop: CSGRGGPAEQFF. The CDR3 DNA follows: TGCAGCGGGAGAGGGGGACCAGCGGAGCAGTTCTTC.

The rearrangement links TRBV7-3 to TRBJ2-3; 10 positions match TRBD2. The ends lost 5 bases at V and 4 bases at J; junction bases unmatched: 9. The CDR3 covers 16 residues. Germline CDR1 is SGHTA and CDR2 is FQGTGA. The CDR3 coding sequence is TGTGCCAGCAGCCTGAGGGGGACTAGCGATTCAGATACGCAGTATTTT. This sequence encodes CASSLRGTSDSDTQYF.

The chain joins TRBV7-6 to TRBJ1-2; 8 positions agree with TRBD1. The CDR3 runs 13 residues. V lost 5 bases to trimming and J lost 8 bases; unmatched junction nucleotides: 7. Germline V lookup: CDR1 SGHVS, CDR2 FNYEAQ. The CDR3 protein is CASSLGTGSGYTF. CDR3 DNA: TGTGCCAGCAGCCTCGGGACAGGTAGCGGCTACACCTTC.

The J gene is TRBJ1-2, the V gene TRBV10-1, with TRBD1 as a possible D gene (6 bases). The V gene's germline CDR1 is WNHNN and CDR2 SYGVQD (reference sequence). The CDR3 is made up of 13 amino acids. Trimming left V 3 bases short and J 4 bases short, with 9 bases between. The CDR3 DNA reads TGCGCCAGCAGTGATGGACAGCTCTATGGCTACACCTTC. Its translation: CASSDGQLYGYTF.

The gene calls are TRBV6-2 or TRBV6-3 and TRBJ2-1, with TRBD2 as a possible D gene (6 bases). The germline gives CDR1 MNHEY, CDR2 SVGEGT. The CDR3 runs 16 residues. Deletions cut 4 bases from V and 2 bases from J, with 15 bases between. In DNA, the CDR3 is TGTGCCAGCAGTTCCTCGAGGCGGGGCCCCTACAATGAGCAGTTCTTC. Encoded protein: CASSSSRRGPYNEQFF.

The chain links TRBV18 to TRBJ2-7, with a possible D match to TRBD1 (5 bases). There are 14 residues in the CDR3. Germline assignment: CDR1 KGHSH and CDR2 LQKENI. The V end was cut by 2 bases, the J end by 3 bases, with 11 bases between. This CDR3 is CASSPNSDNYEQYF. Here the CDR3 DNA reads TGTGCCAGCTCACCAAATTCGGACAACTACGAGCAGTACTTC.

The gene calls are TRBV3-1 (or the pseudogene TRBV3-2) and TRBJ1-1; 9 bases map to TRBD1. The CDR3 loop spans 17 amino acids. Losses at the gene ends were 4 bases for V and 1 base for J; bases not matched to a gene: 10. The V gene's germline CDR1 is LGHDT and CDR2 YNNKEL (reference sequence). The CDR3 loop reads CASSPGQGQTSNTEAFF. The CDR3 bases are TGTGCCAGCAGCCCGGGACAGGGCCAAACTTCGAACACTGAAGCTTTCTTT.

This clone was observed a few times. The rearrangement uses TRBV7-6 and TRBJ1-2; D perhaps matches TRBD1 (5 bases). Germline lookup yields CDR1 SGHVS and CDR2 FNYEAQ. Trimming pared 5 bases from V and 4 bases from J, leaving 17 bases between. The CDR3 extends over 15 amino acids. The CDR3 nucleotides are TGTGCCAGCAGCGCATTCCCGACAGACCCCTATGGCTACACCTTC. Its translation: CASSAFPTDPYGYTF.

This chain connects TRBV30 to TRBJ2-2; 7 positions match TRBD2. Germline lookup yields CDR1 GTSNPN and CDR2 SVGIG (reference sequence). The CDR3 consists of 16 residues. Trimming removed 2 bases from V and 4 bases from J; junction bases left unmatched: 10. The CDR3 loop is CAWSLGSASGTGELFF. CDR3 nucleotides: TGTGCCTGGAGTTTAGGATCGGCTAGCGGCACCGGGGAGCTGTTTTTT.

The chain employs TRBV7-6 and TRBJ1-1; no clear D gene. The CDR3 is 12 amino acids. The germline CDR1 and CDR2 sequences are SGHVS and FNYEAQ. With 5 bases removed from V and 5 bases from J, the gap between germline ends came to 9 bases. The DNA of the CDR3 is TGTGCCAGCAGCCCCGGCGGGACTGAAGCTTTCTTT. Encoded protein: CASSPGGTEAFF.